The next 5 T cell receptor beta chains were all read from a single sample in a study of beta chain features in type 1 diabetes (dated by TCRdb to 2016 to 2018). Which antigens these TCRs recognize remains unknown. Libraries came from the immunoSEQ multiplex PCR assay. All of the isolated RNA was reverse transcribed with the High Capacity cDNA Reverse Transcription Kit, so expressed TCRB transcripts were sequenced. Not all clones reach the TCRdb copy of this immuneACCESS table, which keeps in-frame sequences only. Checked studies attribute under half of the gap to unresolved V genes and leave the rest unexplained. A total of 600,000 or so clones appear in this sample, around an eighth of them only once. The top ten clones comprise 0.095% to 0.15% of the sample. Study-wide findings and limitations: A moderate but significant shortening of TCRB CDR3 length was observed in type 1 diabetes patients in all four CD4+ subsets.

The specimen was naive CD4+ T cells from blood. Read against the paper, the sample's cell subset or site label means: true naive CD4+ T cells. The receptors stem from a man aged 30 to 39 with type 1 diabetes.

This sequence joins TRBV12-5 and TRBJ2-3; 9 bases are a match to TRBD1. The CDR3 length is 17 residues. The ends lost 3 bases at V and 1 base at J; junction bases unmatched: 8. In germline, CDR1 is LGHNT, CDR2 FRNRAP. CDR3 amino acids: CASGFSGTGKGTDTQYF. Written as DNA, the CDR3 is TGTGCTAGTGGTTTCTCTGGGACAGGGAAGGGCACAGATACGCAGTATTTT.

J is TRBJ2-3 and V is TRBV19; D is unresolved. The V gene lost 5 bases and the J gene lost 0 bases, with 15 bases spanning the gap. The CDR3 length is 16 residues. CDR1 LNHDA and CDR2 SQIVND come from the germline V gene (reference sequence). The CDR3 DNA reads TGTGCCAGTAGTTCCCCACGAGTGGGGAGCACAGATACGCAGTATTTT. Its translation: CASSSPRVGSTDTQYF.

The chain has TRBV9 and TRBJ1-4; 10 nucleotides align to TRBD1. Trimming took 3 bases from V and 5 from J; bases not matched to a gene: 4. Germline V gene lookup returns CDR1 SGDLS and CDR2 YYNGEE. CDR3 length: 15 residues. The CDR3, as DNA: TGTGCCAGCAGCGAGAGGGGACAGGGGAATGAAAAACTGTTTTTT. Its protein is CASSERGQGNEKLFF.

This clone was detected a few times. The chain has TRBV5-1 and TRBJ2-7, with 10 bases identical to TRBD2. The CDR3 is 15 residues long. The junction had 7 bases not matched to a gene; V was cut back by 4 bases and J by 3 bases. From germline, CDR1 is SGHRS and CDR2 YFSETQ. CDR3 protein: CASSPRTSGYYEQYF. CDR3 nucleotide sequence: TGCGCCAGCAGCCCCAGGACTAGCGGATACTACGAGCAGTACTTC.

The rearrangement links TRBV29-1 to TRBJ1-2; 7 nucleotides line up with TRBD1. V lost 7 bases to trimming and J lost 4 bases; unmatched junction nucleotides: 3. This CDR3 spans 11 amino acids. The germline CDR1 and CDR2 sequences are SQVTM and ANQGSEA. This chain's CDR3 is CSATGTYGYTF. The CDR3 DNA follows: TGCAGCGCGACAGGGACCTATGGCTACACCTTC.